The source of this T cell receptor (beta chain) is a study of Tregs in tolerant kidney transplant recipients. As concerns this clone: The sequence runs out 3 residues before the end of the CDR3; the remainder is reconstructed from the germline J gene.

Related graft donors supplied nonmyeloablative bone marrow transplants, and mixed chimerism was transient. CD4+CD25+CD127- Tregs, CD4+CD25- non-Tregs, CD4 and CD8 cells were sorted. Libraries were prepared by immunoSEQ multiplex PCR; TCRdb keeps only in-frame clonotypes and omits some of them. The sample includes around 33,000 clones. Germline V lookup: CDR1 PRHDT, CDR2 FYEKMQ (reference sequence). J was trimmed by 2 bases and V by 5 bases; bases with no gene match: 2. This CDR3 region has 14 residues. The rearrangement uses TRBV13 and TRBJ2-7, with TRBD2 matching 11 bases. The TCR comes from a human patient who received a combined kidney and bone marrow transplant. The graft donor may account for some of the T cells. The source was CD4+ T cells from blood (PBMCs), collected 24 months after the transplant. CDR3 DNA, as far as it was read: TGTGCCAGCAGCGAGACTAGCGGGACCTACGAG. Amino acid sequence: CASSETSGTYE. The whole CDR3 sequence is CASSETSGTYEQYF.